The 24 T cell receptor beta chains presented below share a single source sample, sequenced in a study of molecular identifiers for immune sequencing clone quantification. TCRdb processed the PCR reads anew with MiXCR; each CDR3 protein has one entry. The sample shows around 470,000 distinct CDR3 sequences, 25% of them seen only once. Material for sequencing was naive CD8+ T cells from blood, with Jurkat cell RNA spiked in. Subset described: FACS-sorted CD8+CD4-CCR7+CD45RA+ naive T cells. The receptors derive from a human donor in good health. Some libraries in this study had Jurkat cell RNA spiked in.

This clonotype was seen only a few times. The rearrangement links TRBV20-1 to TRBJ1-5, with D uncertain. The germline gives CDR1 DFQATT, CDR2 SNEGSKA (reference sequence). V was cut by 3 bases and J by 6 bases, with 9 bases left in between. The CDR3 runs 12 residues. The CDR3 DNA reads TGCAGTGCTAGCAGTCTGAGTCAGCCCCAGCATTTT. It codes for CSASSLSQPQHF.

This clonotype was observed a few times. This chain uses TRBV19 with TRBJ2-3; no definite D call. The CDR3 has 13 residues. The germline gives CDR1 LNHDA, CDR2 SQIVND (reference sequence). The ends were cut back, 3 bases at V and 4 bases at J, with 8 bases in the middle. This CDR3 reads CASSIRDPDTQYF. The CDR3 DNA sequence: TGTGCCAGTAGTATTAGGGATCCAGATACGCAGTATTTT.

This clonotype was seen repeatedly, ten times or more. The chain links TRBV9 to TRBJ2-2; 8 positions agree with TRBD1. The CDR3 has 14 amino acids. CDR1 is SGDLS, CDR2 YYNGEE, per germline. Trimming cost V 4 bases and J 6 bases; bases outside gene matches: 5. For the CDR3, the DNA is TGTGCCAGCAGCTCGGGACAGGTCCCCGGGGAGCTGTTTTTT. It specifies CASSSGQVPGELFF.

The chain is built from TRBV4-3 and TRBJ1-2; 7 bases line up with TRBD1. CDR1 and CDR2 (germline): LGHNA, YSLEER. V was pared by 6 bases and J by 4 bases, with 5 bases of the junction left unmatched. CDR3 length: 13 amino acids. The CDR3 sequence is CASSHRGGYGYTF. In DNA form, the CDR3 reads TGCGCCAGCAGTCACAGGGGCGGCTATGGCTACACCTTC.

This clonotype was seen a few times. V and J are TRBV6-1 and TRBJ2-7; D is possibly TRBD1 or TRBD2 (5 bases each). Germline V lookup: CDR1 MNHNS, CDR2 SASEGT. The CDR3 has 13 amino acids. The V and J ends lost 6 bases and 1 base respectively, with 10 bases between them. As DNA, the CDR3 is TGTGCCAGCAGGAGGGGAGATTCCTACGAGCAGTACTTC. Its translation is CASRRGDSYEQYF.

This clonotype was seen repeatedly, ten times or more. The chain employs TRBV6-5 and TRBJ2-6; D is undetermined. Germline V lookup: CDR1 MNHEY, CDR2 SVGAGI. The length of the CDR3 is 16 residues. V was clipped by 5 bases and J by 4 bases, with 15 bases between them. The chain's CDR3 is CASSHPDRQGANVLTF. The DNA of the CDR3 is TGTGCCAGCAGTCACCCAGATCGGCAAGGGGCCAACGTCCTGACTTTC.

This clonotype has ten or more counts. V gene TRBV9 combines with J gene TRBJ2-5; TRBD2 matches 7 bases. The CDR3 is 15 amino acids. Per germline, CDR1 SGDLS and CDR2 YYNGEE. J lost 2 bases, V lost 0 bases, and 4 bases had no gene match. CDR3 region: CASSVGLAVQETQYF. The CDR3 DNA reads as TGTGCCAGCAGCGTAGGGCTAGCGGTACAAGAGACCCAGTACTTC.

This chain connects TRBV6-2 or TRBV6-3 to TRBJ2-1, with a weak D call TRBD2 (5 bases). Trimming removed 5 bases at V and 9 bases at J, with 14 bases between. Germline CDR1 and CDR2: MNHEY and SVGEGT. The CDR3 has 13 amino acids. In nucleotides, the CDR3 is TGTGCCAGCAGTCTCTCCGGGATCGGTGAGCAGTTCTTC. This gives the protein CASSLSGIGEQFF.

This clonotype has only a few counts. The CDR3 DNA is TGTGCCAGCACCGTTATGGGGGGGAAAAATCAGCCCCAGCATTTT. This codes for CASTVMGGKNQPQHF. The genes are TRBV6-6 and TRBJ1-5; D might be TRBD1 (5 bases). Germline V lookup: CDR1 MNHNY, CDR2 SVGAGI (reference sequence). V was clipped by 7 bases and J by 4 bases, with 17 bases between them. The CDR3 has 15 amino acids.

This clonotype was seen a handful of times. The V gene is TRBV19, the J gene TRBJ2-1; the match to TRBD2 covers 15 bases. The CDR3 runs to 17 residues. J lost 4 bases, V lost 3 bases, and 4 bases had no gene match. In germline, CDR1 is LNHDA, CDR2 SQIVND (reference sequence). This CDR3 reads CASSIGLAGGPYNEQFF. CDR3 in DNA: TGTGCCAGTAGTATCGGACTAGCGGGAGGGCCGTACAATGAGCAGTTCTTC.

This clonotype has more than one count but fewer than ten. The chain recombines TRBV2 with TRBJ2-1; TRBD2 might be the D (6 bases). V was trimmed by 3 bases and J by 7 bases, leaving 7 bases between them. This CDR3 is built from 12 residues. The germline V gene encodes CDR1 SNHLY and CDR2 FYNNEI. This CDR3 reads CASSDAGNEQFF. The CDR3 DNA follows: TGTGCCAGCAGTGACGCGGGGAATGAGCAGTTCTTC.

This clonotype was seen repeatedly, ten times or more. The germline gene is not matched at one end of the junction; a read error may be the cause. The V and J genes are TRBV4-3 and TRBJ2-1, with D possibly TRBD1 on 6 matching bases. The CDR3 loop spans 16 amino acids. The germline CDR1 and CDR2 sequences are LGHNA and YSLEER. In nucleotides, the CDR3 is TGCGCCAGCAGACAAGATACAGGGCTCTCCTACAATGAGCAGTTCTTC. Its translation: CASRQDTGLSYNEQFF.

The chain employs TRBV9 and TRBJ2-3, with TRBD1 matching 11 bases. Unmatched junction bases numbered 14, after V lost 3 bases and J lost 5 bases. Per germline, CDR1 SGDLS and CDR2 YYNGEE. This CDR3 is built from 18 residues. The CDR3 loop reads CASSAILGQGASGDTQYF. The CDR3 DNA is TGTGCCAGCAGCGCGATCCTTGGACAGGGGGCTTCGGGAGATACGCAGTATTTT. Full variable domain (rest looked up from reference TRBV9 and TRBJ2-3): DSGVTQTPKHLITATGQRVTLRCSPRSGDLSVYWYQQSLDQGLQFLIQYYNGEERAKGNILERFSAQQFPDLHSELNLSSLELGDSALYFCASSAILGQGASGDTQYFGPGTRLTVL.

The chain joins TRBV19 to TRBJ2-3, with D possibly being TRBD2 (5 bases). Germline values: CDR1 LNHDA, CDR2 SQIVND (reference sequence). The CDR3 has 14 amino acids. Trimming removed 6 bases from V and 4 bases from J, with 14 bases in between. In DNA form, the CDR3 reads TGTGCCAGTAGCCCAATACCGAGGGCAGATACGCAGTATTTT. Translation: CASSPIPRADTQYF.

This chain uses TRBV3-1 with TRBJ2-7; D is ambiguous. The CDR3 sequence is 13 residues long. Germline CDR1 is LGHDT and CDR2 is YNNKEL (reference sequence). V was cut by 1 base and J by 6 bases, with 10 bases left in between. The CDR3 spells CASSQGLMGEQYF. The CDR3 nucleotides read TGTGCCAGCAGCCAAGGGTTGATGGGCGAGCAGTACTTC.

V usage is TRBV20-1 and J usage is TRBJ1-1; TRBD1 might be the D (5 bases). V lost 8 bases and J 1 base, leaving 20 bases between the germline ends. Germline values: CDR1 DFQATT, CDR2 SNEGSKA (reference sequence). The CDR3 runs 15 residues. CDR3 sequence: CSSKTGGWANTEAFF. CDR3 DNA sequence: TGCAGTTCTAAAACGGGGGGTTGGGCGAACACTGAAGCTTTCTTT.

This clonotype was seen only a few times. The chain employs TRBV2 and TRBJ2-5; TRBD2 matches 8 bases. The V and J ends lost 5 bases and 4 bases, in that order; junction bases with no gene match: 9. The germline CDR1 and CDR2 sequences are SNHLY and FYNNEI. The CDR3 runs to 15 residues. The CDR3 here is CASSLPGLGLETQYF. CDR3 sequence (DNA): TGTGCCAGCAGTCTCCCGGGACTAGGGTTAGAGACCCAGTACTTC.

This clonotype appeared a single time. A much larger clone differs from this one at a single base, so this may be a read error. V gene TRBV9 combines with J gene TRBJ1-3; D remains ambiguous. Germline lookup yields CDR1 SGDLS and CDR2 YYNGEE. CDR3 size: 17 residues. Trimming took off 5 bases at V and 2 bases at J, with 20 bases between the two ends. CDR3 nucleotide sequence: TGTGCCAGCAGTGAACAGATAACCTGTGGACCTGGAAACACCATATATTTT. Its protein is CASSEQITCGPGNTIYF. The variable domain in full, completed from reference TRBV9 and TRBJ1-3, reads DSGVTQTPKHLITATGQRVTLRCSPRSGDLSVYWYQQSLDQGLQFLIQYYNGEERAKGNILERFSAQQFPDLHSELNLSSLELGDSALYFCASSEQITCGPGNTIYFGEGSWLTVV.

This clonotype was seen many times. The chain joins TRBV6-5 to TRBJ1-1, with 9 nucleotides matching TRBD1. The CDR3 contains 13 residues. The ends lost 3 bases at V and 5 bases at J; junction bases unmatched: 1. Germline assignment: CDR1 MNHEY and CDR2 SVGAGI. The DNA of the CDR3 is TGTGCCAGCAGTTATGGGACAGGGACTGAAGCTTTCTTT. Residues: CASSYGTGTEAFF.

This clonotype came up many times. V usage is TRBV7-2 and J usage is TRBJ2-3, with a weak D call TRBD2 (7 bases). The CDR3 extends over 15 amino acids. V lost 7 bases and J 13 bases, leaving 27 bases between the germline ends. CDR1 and CDR2 from the germline V gene are SGHTA and FQGNSA. The CDR3 is CASTNGGGGTLDKYF. In nucleotides, the CDR3 is TGTGCCAGCACCAATGGAGGGGGGGGCACCCTGGACAAGTATTTT. Variable domain in full (rest from reference TRBV7-2 and TRBJ2-3): GAGVSQSPSNKVTEKGKDVELRCDPISGHTALYWYRQSLGQGLEFLIYFQGNSAPDKSGLPSDRFSAERTGGSVSTLTIQRTQQEDSAVYLCASTNGGGGTLDKYFGPGTRLTVL.

The rearrangement uses TRBV20-1 and TRBJ1-1; D is undetermined. This CDR3 is built from 12 residues. Germline CDR1 reads DFQATT; CDR2 reads SNEGSKA (reference sequence). V was trimmed by 2 bases and J by 4 bases, leaving 8 bases between them. CDR3 sequence reads: CSARRGFTEAFF. The CDR3 DNA reads as TGCAGTGCTAGACGGGGTTTCACTGAAGCTTTCTTT.

The rearrangement uses TRBV4-2 and TRBJ2-7; the match to TRBD1 covers 9 bases. The CDR3 totals 13 residues. Looked up from germline, CDR1 is LGHNA and CDR2 is YNFKEQ. With V trimmed by 7 bases and J by 0 bases, 1 base remained unmatched. The DNA of the CDR3 is TGTGCCAGCAAGGACAGGGGCTCCTACGAGCAGTACTTC. Residues: CASKDRGSYEQYF.

The table lists this clonotype with a few counts. The V and J genes are TRBV2 and TRBJ1-4; TRBD1 might be the D (6 bases). Germline CDR1 is SNHLY and CDR2 is FYNNEI. Trimming stripped 5 bases from V and 3 bases from J, with 13 bases between. This CDR3 is built from 15 residues. The CDR3 region is CASSNAGAANEKLFF. In nucleotides, the CDR3 is TGTGCCAGCAGTAATGCAGGGGCAGCTAATGAAAAACTGTTTTTT.

V usage is TRBV20-1 and J usage is TRBJ2-7; TRBD2 matches 10 bases. This CDR3 is built from 15 residues. After removal of 6 bases from V and 3 bases from J, the junction contained 11 bases not matched to a gene. Germline values: CDR1 DFQATT, CDR2 SNEGSKA (reference sequence). CDR3 sequence (DNA): TGCAGTGCGTGGGCAGAGCGGGAGGGCCACTACGAGCAGTACTTC. Residues: CSAWAEREGHYEQYF.